This is a list of T cell receptor beta chains from one sample in a study of lymphopenia after photon versus proton radiotherapy. Sequencing was performed with immunoSEQ multiplex PCR; in TCRdb, only in-frame clones are kept and a portion is missing. The table lists more than 80,000 clones, around 88% of them singletons. Specimen: peripheral blood, collected from a patient treated with proton-based radiotherapy. The receptors here all came from a man in his sixties with pancreatic cancer. CDR3s leave out the opening cysteine and the closing phenylalanine or tryptophan. The size field is filled for only some rows; it gives once, few, many or a size class.

J	V	size	CDR3
TRBJ1-2	TRBV28	.	ASSLLGTGFRGRGYT
TRBJ2-5	TRBV2	.	ASTSSGRQETQY
TRBJ2-2	TRBV19	.	ASSIDRGLSGELF
TRBJ1-4	TRBV2	.	ASSKGAEKLF
TRBJ2-7	TRBV4-3	.	ASSSWGAGLSSYEQY
TRBJ2-4	TRBV15	.	ATQDSMRNIQY
TRBJ2-7	TRBV7-8	few	ASSLAAGLIASEQY
TRBJ2-1	TRBV19	.	ASSIRGIGQF
TRBJ2-7	TRBV5-1	.	ASSHNGRGEQY
TRBJ2-5	TRBV11-1	.	ASSPRGKREETQY
TRBJ2-7	TRBV7-6	few	ASSLSGSGGSYEQY
TRBJ2-7	TRBV11-3	.	ASSLALGGRGYEQY
TRBJ2-7	TRBV4-1	.	ASSHSRGEQY
TRBJ2-5	TRBV5-1	.	ASSSQGGGETQY
TRBJ2-7	TRBV27	.	ASSTLRTSGSYEQY
TRBJ1-2	TRBV11-1	.	ASTPAGEDGYT
TRBJ2-1	TRBV11-2	.	ASRLAGGSYNEQF
TRBJ1-2	TRBV28	few	ASSLQGNYGYT
TRBJ2-1	TRBV6-1	once	ASVKYYYNEQF
TRBJ2-1	TRBV7-2	.	ASSLGRPPLWEQF
TRBJ2-1	TRBV11-3	.	ASSFYPFSLAGVNEQF
TRBJ2-4	TRBV19	.	ASSIDYSRTGSGRNIQY
TRBJ2-7	TRBV28	.	ASSFLHPPSSYEQY
TRBJ1-4	TRBV5-5	few	ASSPPAVTPTNEKLF
TRBJ2-7	TRBV7-9	.	ASSGLGGSKYEQY
TRBJ2-3	TRBV11-2	.	ASSLGSVTSDTQY
TRBJ1-1	TRBV7-2	.	ASSTQGQGMATEAF
TRBJ2-7	TRBV5-4	.	ASSLRTGRYEQY
TRBJ1-5	TRBV28	once	ASSASLVQPQH
TRBJ2-5	TRBV9	.	ASRPLRAGEETQY
TRBJ2-7	TRBV2	.	ASRGGSYEQY
TRBJ2-1	TRBV4-1	.	ASSRPGTSGSNEQF
TRBJ1-1	TRBV6-6	.	ASRQTGGSTEAF
TRBJ2-2	TRBV7-2	.	ASSPGTGGTGELF
TRBJ2-2	TRBV28	.	ASSLSVGLVTGELF
TRBJ2-1	TRBV2	.	ASSVTFSAYNEQF
TRBJ1-4	TRBV7-9	.	ASSLSQGPNEKLF
TRBJ2-6	TRBV19	once	ASSTHGSGANVLT
TRBJ2-7	TRBV19	.	ASSNWGGSYEQY
TRBJ2-1	TRBV2	.	ASKEGLLYEQF
TRBJ2-1	TRBV18	.	ASSPTGPNNEQF
TRBJ2-7	TRBV6-1	.	ASSDPRQSPLSYEQY
TRBJ2-7	TRBV6-6	.	ASMPGGSYEQY
TRBJ1-3	TRBV7-6	.	ASSGTGGSGNTIY
TRBJ2-5	TRBV18	.	ASSPEDRYQETQY
TRBJ2-5	TRBV5-1	.	ASRTRETQY
TRBJ1-6	TRBV7-9	.	ASSLGSDNSPLH
TRBJ2-5	TRBV2	.	ASTRQGLAAQQETQY
TRBJ1-1	TRBV28	.	ASSPLRGLGGTEAF
TRBJ2-3	TRBV20-1	.	SASSVDTQY
TRBJ2-3	TRBV28	.	ASSSPPHPARGDTQY
TRBJ2-7	TRBV7-9	.	ASSFPGQEGYEQY
TRBJ1-1	TRBV19	once	ASRIRGRAEAF
TRBJ2-2	TRBV28	.	ASRDGTSVSGELF
TRBJ2-3	TRBV29-1	few	SVVILAGVADTQY
TRBJ2-1	TRBV29-1	.	SVEEKLRTSVYNEQF
TRBJ2-7	TRBV7-2	.	ASSLSRDSYEQY
TRBJ1-1	TRBV30	.	AWTGTGRVAF
TRBJ2-7	TRBV4-3	.	ASSQEMDPVYEQY